Sequencing of this T cell receptor (beta chain) was carried out in a study of T cell responses to AZD1222 COVID-19 vaccine. The CDR3 is 13 amino acids. V shed 4 bases and J shed 6 bases, with 12 bases lying between them. Germline-derived CDR1 and CDR2 are SEHNR and FQNEAQ (reference sequence). Study-level results: Elevations in Spike-specific TCR breadth and depth followed administration of two AZD1222 doses. Repertoires were sampled only after the peak T cell response.

As for this clone: The antigen remains unidentified.

Repertoires were generated with immunoSEQ multiplex PCR, while TCRdb's copy carries only in-frame clones and drops some. The table shows over 75,000 clones, with roughly nine tenths occurring only once. The receptor comes from an adult in good health. The sequencing used peripheral blood, collected on day 0 of AZD1222 vaccination. The V gene is TRBV7-9, the J gene TRBJ1-2, with D unresolved. The CDR3 nucleotides are TGTGCCAGCAGCTACCAGGCAGGAGATGGCTACACCTTC. Its translation: CASSYQAGDGYTF. Drawing the rest from reference TRBV7-9 and TRBJ1-2, the complete variable domain is DTGVSQNPRHKITKRGQNVTFRCDPISEHNRLYWYRQTLGQGPEFLTYFQNEAQLEKSRLLSDRFSAERPKGSFSTLEIQRTEQGDSAMYLCASSYQAGDGYTFGSGTRLTVV.